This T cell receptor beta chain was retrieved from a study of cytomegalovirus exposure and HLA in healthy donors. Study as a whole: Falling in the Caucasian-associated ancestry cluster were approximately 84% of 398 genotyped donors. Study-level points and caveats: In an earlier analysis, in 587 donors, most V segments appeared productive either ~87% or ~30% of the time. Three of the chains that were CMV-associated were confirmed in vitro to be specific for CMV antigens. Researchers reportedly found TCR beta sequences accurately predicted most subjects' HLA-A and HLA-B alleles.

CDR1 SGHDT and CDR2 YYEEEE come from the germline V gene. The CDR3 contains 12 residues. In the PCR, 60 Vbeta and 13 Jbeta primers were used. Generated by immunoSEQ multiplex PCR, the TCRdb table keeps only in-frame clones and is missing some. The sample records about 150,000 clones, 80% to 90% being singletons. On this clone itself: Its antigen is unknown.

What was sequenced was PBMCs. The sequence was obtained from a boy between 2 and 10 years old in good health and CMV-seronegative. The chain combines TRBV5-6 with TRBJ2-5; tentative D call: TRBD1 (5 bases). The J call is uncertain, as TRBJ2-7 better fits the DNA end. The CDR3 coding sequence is TGTGCCAGCAGCTGGGGCAGCTACGAGCAGTACTTC. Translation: CASSWGSYEQYF.